The present T cell receptor (beta chain) was sequenced within a study of blood T cell repertoires in COVID-19. Study in general: The United States, Italy and Spain provided the acute and convalescent COVID-19 samples. Sources were T cells, B-cell-depleted T cells, or PBMCs; the material itself was cDNA or gDNA.

Per the study methods: Estimation of nucleated cell counts was performed using reference gene primer amplification. Data came from immunoSEQ multiplex PCR; TCRdb stores just in-frame clones and leaves some out. Clone size and V and J calls were adopted from that table, with D and trimming inferred from the DNA. The table records around 190,000 clones, around 80% of them present only once. The TCR sequence derives from a human donor in a cohort sampled during active COVID-19. Sequenced: peripheral blood.

The CDR3 DNA is TGTGCCAGCAGCGACACCGGGGATACGCAGTATTTT. This gives the protein CASSDTGDTQYF. This chain joins TRBV9 and TRBJ2-3; the D is unclear. Germline values: CDR1 SGDLS, CDR2 YYNGEE. V was cut by 3 bases and J by 6 bases, with 8 bases left in between. The length of the CDR3 is 12 residues.